This T cell receptor (beta chain) was retrieved from a study of blood T cell repertoires in COVID-19. Background on the study: The study drew acute and convalescent COVID-19 samples from the United States, Italy and Spain.

There are 16 residues in the CDR3. The V gene's germline CDR1 is LGHDT and CDR2 YNNKEL (reference sequence). The V segment lost 1 base and the J segment 7 bases; nucleotides outside the gene matches: 11. In assigning cohorts, the study relied on participant-reported clinical history. In the original analysis: Scientists estimated how many nucleated cells there were by amplifying reference gene primers. Sequenced by immunoSEQ multiplex PCR; TCRdb stores in-frame clones only, minus some. Clone size and V and J calls were adopted from that table, with D and trimming inferred from the DNA. The sample carries about 310,000 clones, over 85% recorded once.

This TCR was sampled from a woman aged 30 to 39 who had recovered from COVID-19. The sample consisted of PBMCs or T cells enriched from blood (not recorded which). The genes are TRBV3-1 (or the pseudogene TRBV3-2) and TRBJ1-2, with 8 bases identical to TRBD1. CDR3 loop: CASSQGQGLGASGYTF. CDR3 DNA: TGTGCCAGCAGCCAAGGACAGGGGTTGGGCGCCAGTGGCTACACCTTC.